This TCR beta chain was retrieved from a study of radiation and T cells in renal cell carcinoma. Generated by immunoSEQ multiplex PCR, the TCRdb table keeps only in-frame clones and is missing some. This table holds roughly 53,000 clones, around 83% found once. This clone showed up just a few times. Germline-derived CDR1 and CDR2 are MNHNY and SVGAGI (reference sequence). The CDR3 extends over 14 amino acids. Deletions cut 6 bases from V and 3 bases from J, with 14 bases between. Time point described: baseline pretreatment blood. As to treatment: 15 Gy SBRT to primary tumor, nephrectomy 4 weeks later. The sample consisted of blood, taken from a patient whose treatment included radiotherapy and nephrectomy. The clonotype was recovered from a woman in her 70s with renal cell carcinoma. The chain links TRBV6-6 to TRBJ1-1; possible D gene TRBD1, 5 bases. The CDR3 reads CASRDPRGDTEAFF. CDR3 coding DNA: TGTGCCAGCAGAGACCCAAGGGGCGACACTGAAGCTTTCTTT.